This paragraph covers one T cell receptor (beta chain) sequence. Its antigen is not identified. The sample is drawn from a study of vaccination and CD4 T cells after COVID-19. Study-level background: Sampling after COVID took place at a median of about 98 days (range 35 to 161) following diagnosis. Findings and limits, study-wide: Median SARS-CoV-2-reactive clonotype numbers went up from approximately 21 to 38, but not significantly.

The germline CDR1 and CDR2 sequences are DFQATT and SNEGSKA (reference sequence). The CDR3 contains 14 residues. The V and J ends lost 1 base and 2 bases, in that order; junction bases with no gene match: 3. The Oncomine TCR Beta short-read assay sequenced DNA from cultured CD4+ T cells. TCRdb reanalysed the PCR reads using MiXCR and keeps one entry per CDR3 protein. The repertoire holds some 25,000 distinct CDR3 sequences, with under 70% as singletons. Treatment noted: approximately nine-day PBMC culture with coronavirus spike peptide pools or control peptides (ViraFEST assay). Alongside around 10 IU/ml IL-2 and 10 ug/ml peptide pools, PBMCs were cultured at under 2.5 million per well. CD4+ T cells were isolated by negative selection after less than 11 days of culture.

V is TRBV20-1 and J is TRBJ1-2, with 8 bases aligning to TRBD1. The receptor was isolated from a human donor who had recovered from COVID-19. Sequencing input: CD4+ T cells from blood, cultured in vitro. In DNA, the CDR3 is TGCAGTGCTAGAGGACAGGGGTGGAACTATGGCTACACCTTC. Its protein product is CSARGQGWNYGYTF.